The clone carrying this T cell receptor (beta chain) was seen only once. Alongside a J-beta primer mix, a sample-barcoded 5' primer served in a second PCR lasting roughly 7 to 11 cycles. Every single cDNA molecule received a tag from a template-switch adaptor with 12 random nucleotides. TCRdb used MiXCR to reprocess the 5' RACE reads, holding one entry per CDR3 protein. This table has under 2,000,000 distinct CDR3 sequences, around half appearing once. Caucasian, healthy and from Russia, the donors were aged between about 6 and 90. The data belong to a study of blood T cells in healthy people across ages. The origin of this receptor is a woman aged 40 to 50 in good health. Material for sequencing was blood.

The CDR3 reads CSANRFAGQYYNQPQHF. Written as DNA, the CDR3 is TGCAGTGCTAATAGATTCGCCGGACAATACTACAATCAGCCCCAGCATTTT. V usage is TRBV20-1 and J usage is TRBJ1-5, with TRBD1 as a possible D gene (5 bases). Germline V gene data show CDR1 as DFQATT and CDR2 as SNEGSKA (reference sequence). The CDR3 consists of 17 residues. V shed 4 bases and J shed 3 bases, with 22 bases lying between them.